The 14 T cell receptor beta chains listed next were all sequenced from one sample in a study of shared clonotypes between healthy human individuals. Profiling relied on immunoSEQ multiplex PCR, and the TCRdb table lists in-frame clones only, not all of them. This sample has millions of clones, with 85% to 95% found just once. The sample taken for sequencing was naive CD4+ T cells from PBMCs. Subset of the sample: CD45RA+ positively selected. The receptor set was obtained from a man younger than 35 in good health. Some clones in this sample may be carry-over from other donors' samples.

As for this clone: Germline is not matched at one junction end, which may reflect a read error. The chain joins TRBV5-1 to TRBJ2-1, with D perhaps matching TRBD1 (5 bases). CDR3 length: 17 residues. Germline V CDR1 and CDR2: SGHRS, YFSETQ. The CDR3 sequence is CASTLLVHRSSYNEQFF. The CDR3 DNA reads TGCGCCAGCACCTTGCTTGTTCACAGGAGCTCCTACAATGAGCAGTTCTTC. Complete variable domain (other parts from reference TRBV5-1 and TRBJ2-1): KAGVTQTPRYLIKTRGQQVTLSCSPISGHRSVSWYQQTPGQGLQFLFEYFSETQRNKGNFPGRFSGRQFSNSRSEMNVSTLELGDSALYLCASTLLVHRSSYNEQFFGPGTRLTVL.

The V and J genes are TRBV28 and TRBJ1-2; D call uncertain. Germline assignment: CDR1 MDHEN and CDR2 SYDVKM. The CDR3 is 11 amino acids. V dropped 6 bases and J dropped 9 bases, with 11 bases sitting between them. The CDR3 DNA reads as TGTGCCAGCAGCCTAGACGCTCGCTACACCTTC. Protein product: CASSLDARYTF.

The V gene is TRBV5-1, the J gene TRBJ2-3; D might be TRBD2 (6 bases). Germline V gene sequence: CDR1 SGHRS, CDR2 YFSETQ. CDR3 length: 16 residues. Trimming removed 5 bases at V and 3 bases at J, with 19 bases between. CDR3: CASSQGGGGGTDTQYF. The CDR3 region has the DNA TGCGCCAGCAGTCAAGGTGGGGGAGGCGGGACAGATACGCAGTATTTT. Supplemented by reference TRBV5-1 and TRBJ2-3, the full variable domain reads KAGVTQTPRYLIKTRGQQVTLSCSPISGHRSVSWYQQTPGQGLQFLFEYFSETQRNKGNFPGRFSGRQFSNSRSEMNVSTLELGDSALYLCASSQGGGGGTDTQYFGPGTRLTVL.

The chain employs TRBV5-1 and TRBJ2-3, with 7 bases fitting TRBD2. Germline V gene lookup returns CDR1 SGHRS and CDR2 YFSETQ. Trimming at V came to 3 bases and at J to 5 bases, leaving 9 bases not matched to a gene. The CDR3 is 15 residues long. For the CDR3, the DNA is TGCGCCAGCAGCTCGGCAGGGCCGGGGGGAGATACGCAGTATTTT. Residues: CASSSAGPGGDTQYF.

The CDR3 spells CASSSQAGGPGEQYF. The CDR3 DNA is TGTGCCAGCAGCTCACAAGCGGGAGGGCCGGGAGAGCAGTACTTC. The rearrangement joins TRBV5-4 to TRBJ2-7, with 10 positions matching TRBD2. This CDR3 contains 15 residues. In germline, CDR1 is SGHNT, CDR2 YYREEE (reference sequence). Trimming took 3 bases from V and 7 from J; bases not matched to a gene: 10.

The genes are TRBV5-5 and TRBJ2-2; no firm D call. V was pared by 0 bases and J by 6 bases, with 6 bases between. CDR3 length: 13 residues. CDR1 and CDR2 (germline): SGHKS, YYEKEE (reference sequence). The CDR3 DNA follows: TGTGCCAGCAGCTTGGTGGTTTCCGGGGAGCTGTTTTTT. Its protein product is CASSLVVSGELFF.

V is TRBV28 and J is TRBJ2-1, with 11 bases aligning to TRBD2. Germline V gene sequence: CDR1 MDHEN, CDR2 SYDVKM. This CDR3 is built from 17 residues. With 8 bases clipped from V and 0 bases from J, the junction kept 9 bases outside the gene matches. Written as DNA, the CDR3 is TGTGCCAGCGAGGCCGTTACTAGCGGGAGCTCCTACAATGAGCAGTTCTTC. It codes for CASEAVTSGSSYNEQFF. The full variable domain, rest sourced from reference TRBV28 and TRBJ2-1, is DVKVTQSSRYLVKRTGEKVFLECVQDMDHENMFWYRQDPGLGLRLIYFSYDVKMKEKGDIPEGYSVSREKKERFSLILESASTNQTSMYLCASEAVTSGSSYNEQFFGPGTRLTVL.

The chain carries TRBV28 and TRBJ2-7, with TRBD1 identical over 9 bases. The CDR3 consists of 15 residues. CDR1 is MDHEN and CDR2 is SYDVKM in the germline V gene. With 6 bases clipped from V and 1 base from J, the junction kept 7 bases outside the gene matches. CDR3 residues: CASRTGGAGSYEQYF. CDR3 coding DNA: TGTGCCAGCAGAACAGGGGGCGCGGGTTCCTACGAGCAGTACTTC.

The chain links TRBV25-1 to TRBJ2-3; D may match TRBD1 or TRBD2 (5 bases each). The germline gives CDR1 MGHDK, CDR2 SYGVNS. The CDR3 is made up of 14 amino acids. V was cut by 8 bases and J by 6 bases, with 18 bases left in between. In DNA, the CDR3 is TGTGCCAGCGGAACGGGACGACCAGGGGATACGCAGTATTTT. Its translation is CASGTGRPGDTQYF.

The chain combines TRBV7-9 with TRBJ1-2; D is perhaps TRBD1 (6 bases). The germline CDR1 and CDR2 sequences are SEHNR and FQNEAQ (reference sequence). This CDR3 is 16 amino acids long. Trimming removed 0 bases from V and 0 bases from J, with 11 bases in between. The CDR3 reads CASSLARSGANYGYTF. The DNA for the CDR3 is TGTGCCAGCAGCTTAGCGCGGTCAGGGGCTAACTATGGCTACACCTTC.

The J gene is TRBJ2-1, the V gene TRBV19; possible D gene TRBD2, 6 bases. This CDR3 comprises 15 residues. Germline assignment: CDR1 LNHDA and CDR2 SQIVND (reference sequence). The V and J ends lost 5 bases and 6 bases respectively, with 17 bases between them. In DNA, the CDR3 is TGTGCCAGTAGTCCCCAAAGGATCGGGGGCAATGAGCAGTTCTTC. This encodes CASSPQRIGGNEQFF.

Details on this clone: Different DNA sequences within this sample yield the same CDR3. This sequence joins TRBV5-1 and TRBJ1-5; no clear D. Looked up from germline, CDR1 is SGHRS and CDR2 is YFSETQ. V lost 3 bases to trimming and J lost 5 bases, with 9 bases between them. The CDR3 spans 13 residues. The DNA of the CDR3 is TGCGCCAGCAGCTCTTTCCCCGATCAGCCCCAGCATTTT. Its protein is CASSSFPDQPQHF.

This chain uses TRBV5-1 with TRBJ2-7; no clear D gene. The CDR3 spans 13 residues. Germline V gene sequence: CDR1 SGHRS, CDR2 YFSETQ. V dropped 5 bases and J dropped 0 bases, with 9 bases sitting between them. The CDR3 is CASSFQASYEQYF. CDR3 nucleotide sequence: TGCGCCAGCAGTTTCCAGGCCTCCTACGAGCAGTACTTC.

The chain uses TRBV6-1 and TRBJ2-4, with D tentatively TRBD1 or TRBD2 (5 bases each). The CDR3 contains 15 residues. V was shortened by 7 bases and J by 11 bases, with 24 bases between the two germline ends. Germline loops: CDR1 MNHNS, CDR2 SASEGT. DNA of the CDR3: TGTGCCAGCAATCCACAACCGGACATCCGGGGATTTCAGTACTTC. Its translation is CASNPQPDIRGFQYF.